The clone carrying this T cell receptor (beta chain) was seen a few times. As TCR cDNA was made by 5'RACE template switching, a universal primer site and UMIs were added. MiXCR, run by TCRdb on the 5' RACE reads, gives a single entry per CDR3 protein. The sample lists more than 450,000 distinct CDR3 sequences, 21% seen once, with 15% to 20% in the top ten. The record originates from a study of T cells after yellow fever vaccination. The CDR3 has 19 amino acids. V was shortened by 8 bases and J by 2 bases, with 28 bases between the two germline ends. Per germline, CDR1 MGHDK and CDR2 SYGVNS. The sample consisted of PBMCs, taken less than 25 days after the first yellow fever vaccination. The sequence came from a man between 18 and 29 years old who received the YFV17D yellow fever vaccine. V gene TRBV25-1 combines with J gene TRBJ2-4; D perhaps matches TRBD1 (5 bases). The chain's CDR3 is CASPSLRAKKILTKNIQYF. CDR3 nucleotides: TGTGCCAGCCCTTCCCTCAGGGCTAAGAAGATATTAACCAAAAACATTCAGTACTTC.